The T cell receptor beta chain described here comes from a study of neurological immune-mediated disorders. The cDNA came from 5'RACE, which used 10-nucleotide random UMIs. MiXCR, applied by TCRdb to the 5' RACE reads, yields one record per CDR3 protein. The data contain about 53,000 distinct CDR3 sequences, 7.5% to 9.5% of them singletons. Germline CDR1 reads LGHNA; CDR2 reads YSLEER. Trimming at V came to 4 bases and at J to 4 bases, leaving 6 bases not matched to a gene. The CDR3 extends over 14 amino acids. This clonotype has more than one count but fewer than ten. Time point defined: longitudinal time-point 3.

The sequence was obtained from a woman in her 40s in good health. The sample comprised PBMCs. The chain has TRBV4-3 and TRBJ2-7; TRBD2 matches at 8 bases. The CDR3 loop is CASSRGAGAYEQYF. The DNA of the CDR3 is TGCGCCAGCAGCCGTGGAGCGGGAGCTTACGAGCAGTACTTC.